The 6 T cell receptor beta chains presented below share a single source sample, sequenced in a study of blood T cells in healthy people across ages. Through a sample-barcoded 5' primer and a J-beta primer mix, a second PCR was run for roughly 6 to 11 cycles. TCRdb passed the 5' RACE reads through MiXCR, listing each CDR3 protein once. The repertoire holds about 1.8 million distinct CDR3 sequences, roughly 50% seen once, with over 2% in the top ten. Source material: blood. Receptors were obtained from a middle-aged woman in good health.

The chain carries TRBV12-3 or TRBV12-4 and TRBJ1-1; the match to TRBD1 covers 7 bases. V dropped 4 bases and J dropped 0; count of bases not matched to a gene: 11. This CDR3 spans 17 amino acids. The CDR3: CASSYDRAFAMNTEAFF. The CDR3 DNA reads TGTGCCAGCAGTTACGACAGGGCGTTTGCAATGAACACTGAAGCTTTCTTT.

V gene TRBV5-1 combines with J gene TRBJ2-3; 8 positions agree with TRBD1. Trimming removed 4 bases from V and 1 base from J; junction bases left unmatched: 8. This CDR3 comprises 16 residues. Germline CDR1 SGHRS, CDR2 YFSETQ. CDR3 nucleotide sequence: TGCGCCAGCAGCCTGGACAGGGTTAAGGGCACAGATACGCAGTATTTT. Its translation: CASSLDRVKGTDTQYF.

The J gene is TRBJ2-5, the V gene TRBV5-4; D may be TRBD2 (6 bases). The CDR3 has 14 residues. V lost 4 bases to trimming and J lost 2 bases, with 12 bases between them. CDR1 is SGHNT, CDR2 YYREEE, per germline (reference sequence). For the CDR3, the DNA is TGTGCCAGCAGCCGGGAGACGGGGCAAGAGACCCAGTACTTC. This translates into CASSRETGQETQYF.

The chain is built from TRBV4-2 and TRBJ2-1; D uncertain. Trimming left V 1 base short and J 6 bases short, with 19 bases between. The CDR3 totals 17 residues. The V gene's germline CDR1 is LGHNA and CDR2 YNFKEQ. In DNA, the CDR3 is TGTGCCAGCAGCCAAGGGGCTCATAGGGTTAATGGCAATGAGCAGTTCTTC. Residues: CASSQGAHRVNGNEQFF.

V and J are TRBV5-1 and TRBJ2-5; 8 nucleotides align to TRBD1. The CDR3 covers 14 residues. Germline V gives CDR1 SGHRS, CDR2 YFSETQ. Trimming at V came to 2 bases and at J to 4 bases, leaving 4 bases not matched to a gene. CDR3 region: CASSFGQGPETQYF. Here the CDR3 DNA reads TGCGCCAGCAGCTTCGGACAGGGTCCAGAGACCCAGTACTTC.

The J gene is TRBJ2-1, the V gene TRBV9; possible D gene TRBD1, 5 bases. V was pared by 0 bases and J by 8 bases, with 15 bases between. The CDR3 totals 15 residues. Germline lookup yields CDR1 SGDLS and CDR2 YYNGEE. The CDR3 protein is CASSVGKGRVHEQFF. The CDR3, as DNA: TGTGCCAGCAGCGTAGGAAAAGGCAGGGTACATGAGCAGTTCTTC.